The 20 T cell receptor beta chains below all came from one sample that was sequenced in a study of blood T cell repertoires in COVID-19. Method: immunoSEQ multiplex PCR; TCRdb's copy keeps in-frame clones and lacks some. This table holds approximately 100,000 clones, about 89% found once. The sample comprised peripheral blood. The receptor set was obtained from a man aged 50 to 60 with acute or convalescent COVID-19.

The chain combines TRBV6-2 or TRBV6-3 with TRBJ1-5, with D unresolved. V was trimmed by 5 bases and J by 4 bases, leaving 6 bases between them. The CDR3 has 12 residues. Germline CDR1 reads MNHEY; CDR2 reads SVGEGT. The CDR3 sequence: CASSTSNQPQHF. The DNA of the CDR3 is TGTGCCAGCAGTACAAGTAATCAGCCCCAGCATTTT.

V gene TRBV6-1 combines with J gene TRBJ1-2; no clear D gene. V dropped 1 base and J dropped 6 bases, with 6 bases sitting between them. This CDR3 is built from 12 residues. Germline CDR1 and CDR2: MNHNS and SASEGT. The CDR3 loop is CASSEGHDGYTF. CDR3 sequence (DNA): TGTGCCAGCAGTGAAGGGCACGATGGCTACACCTTC.

The genes are TRBV9 and TRBJ1-4; TRBD1 agrees at 10 bases. CDR3 length: 14 amino acids. The ends lost 3 bases at V and 7 bases at J; junction bases unmatched: 3. Germline V gene sequence: CDR1 SGDLS, CDR2 YYNGEE. CDR3 sequence (DNA): TGTGCCAGCAGCGCGGGACAGGGGATTGAAAAACTGTTTTTT. Translated, it gives CASSAGQGIEKLFF.

V and J are TRBV5-4 and TRBJ2-1, with 9 bases matching TRBD2. Germline V gene sequence: CDR1 SGHNT, CDR2 YYREEE (reference sequence). The CDR3 consists of 15 residues. J was trimmed by 4 bases and V by 4 bases; bases with no gene match: 6. The CDR3 bases are TGTGCCAGCAGCCCAAGGGCGGGAGGGTACAATGAGCAGTTCTTC. It encodes CASSPRAGGYNEQFF.

The genes are TRBV11-1 and TRBJ1-3, with TRBD1 as a possible D gene (6 bases). The CDR3 is made up of 16 amino acids. Germline V gives CDR1 SGHAT, CDR2 FQDESV (reference sequence). Trimming removed 3 bases at V and 1 base at J, with 13 bases between. DNA for the CDR3: TGTGCCAGCAGCTTTCAACCAGGGGATTCTGGAAACACCATATATTTT. Translating gives CASSFQPGDSGNTIYF.

In the case of this clone: At one of its ends the junction is not consistent with the germline gene, which may arise from a read error. This chain links TRBV12-3 or TRBV12-4 with TRBJ2-7; a possible D gene is TRBD2 (6 bases). This CDR3 has 12 residues. CDR3 protein: CASSVAEGEQYF. In DNA, the CDR3 is TGTGCCAGCAGTGTAGCGGAGGGCGAGCAGTACTTC.

The chain links TRBV10-1 to TRBJ2-1; 7 bases align to TRBD2. Germline V gene data show CDR1 as WNHNN and CDR2 as SYGVQD (reference sequence). Trimming took 3 bases from V and 10 from J; bases not matched to a gene: 12. The CDR3 runs to 15 residues. CDR3 coding DNA: TGCGCCAGCAGTGACCCAGCGGGATCCCTCCGGGAGCAGTTCTTC. Translated, it gives CASSDPAGSLREQFF.

The genes are TRBV4-1 and TRBJ1-6; D unresolved. V dropped 1 base and J dropped 0 bases, with 7 bases sitting between them. CDR1 is MGHRA and CDR2 is YSYEKL in the germline V gene. The CDR3 runs 16 residues. CDR3 bases: TGCGCCAGCAGCCAAGTTGAGAGCTCCTATAATTCACCCCTCCACTTT. This codes for CASSQVESSYNSPLHF.

V usage is TRBV11-3 and J usage is TRBJ2-4, with 7 bases aligning to TRBD1. Trimming removed 5 bases from V and 3 bases from J; junction bases left unmatched: 13. In germline, CDR1 is SGHNT, CDR2 YENEEA. The CDR3 totals 17 residues. CDR3 region: CASSPNNDRVSKNIQYF. The CDR3 coding sequence is TGTGCCAGCAGCCCTAACAACGACAGGGTTAGCAAAAACATTCAGTACTTC.

CDR3 sequence (DNA): TGTGCCACCAGCAGAGATGGCGGGAGGGCCAGCGAGCAGTTCTTC. Amino acid sequence: CATSRDGGRASEQFF. The chain combines TRBV15 with TRBJ2-1; TRBD2 matches 9 bases. The CDR3 extends over 15 amino acids. Germline V lookup: CDR1 LNHNV, CDR2 YYDKDF (reference sequence). V was clipped by 0 bases and J by 10 bases; unmatched bases: 7. The variable domain in full, with the rest retrieved from reference TRBV15 and TRBJ2-1, is DAMVIQNPRYQVTQFGKPVTLSCSQTLNHNVMYWYQQKSSQAPKLLFHYYDKDFNNEADTPDNFQSRRPNTSFCFLDIRSPGLGDTAMYLCATSRDGGRASEQFFGPGTRLTVL.

This clone appeared a single time. The CDR3 is CASRVLAGFTDTQYF. The CDR3 DNA reads TGCGCCAGCAGGGTACTAGCGGGATTCACAGATACGCAGTATTTT. The genes are TRBV4-1 and TRBJ2-3; 10 bases are a match to TRBD2. The CDR3 has 15 residues. Trimming took 6 bases from V and 2 from J; bases not matched to a gene: 5. Germline loops: CDR1 MGHRA, CDR2 YSYEKL.

The chain couples TRBV10-3 to TRBJ2-5; the D gene is possibly TRBD1 (5 bases). The CDR3 is 12 amino acids. V was cut by 6 bases and J by 1 base, with 6 bases left in between. From germline, CDR1 is ENHRY and CDR2 SYGVKD. In nucleotides, the CDR3 is TGTGCCATCAGGGGGCCCCAAGAGACCCAGTACTTC. This sequence encodes CAIRGPQETQYF.

This clone was recorded only once. The chain links TRBV5-1 to TRBJ2-2, with a tentative D call TRBD2 (6 bases). Germline V gene data show CDR1 as SGHRS and CDR2 as YFSETQ. The length of the CDR3 is 17 residues. Deletions cut 1 base from V and 2 bases from J, with 15 bases between. CDR3 sequence: CASSLPLRGPNTGELFF. CDR3 nucleotide sequence: TGCGCCAGCAGCTTGCCCCTGCGGGGACCAAACACCGGGGAGCTGTTTTTT.

This sequence joins TRBV9 and TRBJ2-3; 9 positions agree with TRBD2. V shed 3 bases, J shed 5 bases, and the junction held 13 bases outside the gene matches. The CDR3 covers 17 residues. CDR1 and CDR2 from the germline V gene are SGDLS and YYNGEE. This CDR3 reads CASSAFGREGPKDTQYF. The CDR3 DNA follows: TGTGCCAGCAGCGCTTTCGGGCGGGAGGGCCCGAAAGATACGCAGTATTTT.

This clone was seen a few times. The CDR3 is CASSMKGQGVSGNIQYF. In DNA form, the CDR3 reads TGTGCCAGTAGTATGAAGGGACAGGGGGTGTCTGGGAACATTCAGTACTTC. The chain uses TRBV19 and TRBJ2-4, with TRBD1 matching 11 bases. Germline V gene sequence: CDR1 LNHDA, CDR2 SQIVND (reference sequence). This CDR3 comprises 17 residues. The J segment lost 7 bases and the V segment lost 3 bases, leaving 11 bases of the junction unmatched.

The chain is built from TRBV5-8 and TRBJ1-5, with 7 nucleotides matching TRBD1. Germline CDR1 SGHTS, CDR2 YDEGEE. The V and J ends lost 3 bases and 0 bases, in that order; junction bases with no gene match: 6. The CDR3 consists of 16 residues. CDR3 sequence: CASSWGQRISNQPQHF. CDR3 DNA sequence: TGTGCCAGCAGCTGGGGACAGAGAATTAGCAATCAGCCCCAGCATTTT.

The J gene is TRBJ2-1, the V gene TRBV4-1, with a possible D match to TRBD2 (6 bases). Germline CDR1 is MGHRA and CDR2 is YSYEKL. The germline V and J ends were trimmed by 3 bases and 8 bases, with 20 bases remaining between them. There are 16 residues in the CDR3. The CDR3 DNA sequence: TGCGCCAGCAGCCATACCGTGACGGGAGTTGGCGATGAGCAGTTCTTC. It codes for CASSHTVTGVGDEQFF.

V gene TRBV6-5 combines with J gene TRBJ1-5, with a weak D call TRBD1 (6 bases). Germline V gives CDR1 MNHEY, CDR2 SVGAGI. The CDR3 totals 12 residues. The V gene lost 8 bases and the J gene lost 7 bases, with 12 bases spanning the gap. The CDR3: CASGGGGQPQHF. The CDR3 region has the DNA TGTGCCAGCGGGGGGGGCGGGCAGCCCCAGCATTTT.

The chain combines TRBV4-1 with TRBJ2-4; 9 bases fit TRBD2. The CDR3 spans 16 residues. Looked up from germline, CDR1 is MGHRA and CDR2 is YSYEKL. With V trimmed by 0 bases and J by 9 bases, 9 bases remained unmatched. The CDR3 sequence: CASSQDSGTSSSIQYF. DNA for the CDR3: TGCGCCAGCAGCCAAGATTCTGGGACTAGCTCTAGCATTCAGTACTTC.

This sequence joins TRBV29-1 and TRBJ2-2; the match to TRBD2 covers 10 bases. Germline V gene sequence: CDR1 SQVTM, CDR2 ANQGSEA. The CDR3 runs to 16 residues. J gave up 0 bases and V 7 bases, and 8 bases lay outside the gene matches. The CDR3 loop is CSGSLAGDPNTGELFF. CDR3 DNA: TGCAGCGGTAGTCTAGCGGGAGATCCGAACACCGGGGAGCTGTTTTTT.